The present T cell receptor (beta chain) was sequenced within a study of T cell responses to AZD1222 COVID-19 vaccine (dated by TCRdb to about 2021). Study-wide context: AZD1222 recipients whose second dose came at about 4 weeks and those whose second dose came at about 12 weeks were combined into one group, since spike-specific TCR depth and breadth did not differ between the two schedules. A total of more than 230 trial participants underwent TCR sequencing, of whom nearly 210 received two doses of AZD1222 and some 25 received two doses of the MenACWY control vaccine. Enrollment into the trials was organized by age into subgroups of 18-55, 56-69 and 70-plus years, and those subgroups contained approximately 150, 30 and 60 TCR-sequenced participants, respectively. The research as a whole found: Vaccine-associated CD4 TCRs spanned the whole spike protein, with dominant responses in regions 160-218 and 743-854. Participants were mostly white British, with more females than males. The authors suggested clonal diversity may have been underestimated. Because no day 14 peak-response samples were available, repertoires were characterized only after the peak T cell response. Only six or seven AZD1222 recipients were SARS-CoV-2 seropositive at baseline, limiting conclusions about previously exposed vaccinees. Epitopes outside the regions mutated in the B.1.351 and B.1.1.7 variants were reportedly recognized by nearly half of the unique spike-specific TCRs. The 56-69-year group was small, and its depth increase did not reach significance, likely because of low power. After two AZD1222 doses, spike-specific TCR breadth and depth were significantly higher than at day 0 and than in MenACWY recipients.

The CDR3 regions of human TCRbeta chains were analyzed by immunosequencing. In the original analysis: Repertoire TCRs were checked for matches against a reference library of SARS-CoV-2-specific TCRs that had been generated using the MIRA antigen-specificity platform. Breadth meant the fraction of unique TCRs that were SARS-CoV-2-associated, whereas depth meant the fraction of total T cells that were SARS-CoV-2-associated. Each spike-specific TCR was assigned to its reactive spike region and to a CD4 or CD8 class using the MIRA data. Log10-transformed breadth and depth values were compared by one-way ANOVA with Sidak's multiple comparisons tests. TCRdb took over this immuneACCESS table, retaining in-frame rearrangements with V and J assigned. Such tables are incomplete; in checked studies, under half of the missing clones stem from an unresolved V gene, and the remainder is unexplained. The V and J calls and clone size come from that table; D and trimming were worked out from the DNA. This sample lists around 130,000 clones; 92% were detected once. The biggest ten clones account for 1.7% of the sample.

On this clone: Its antigen remains unidentified. No per-base quality is available; no much larger clone lies one base away.

The time point label, as the study defines it: baseline before first vaccination. Vaccinee samples came from UK trials COV001 and COV002, including a single-blind randomized controlled phase 2/3 trial of AZD1222 (ChAdOx1 nCoV-19) in healthy adults. For TCRbeta chain sequencing, PBMC samples were collected from trial participants at day 0 and at day 28 after the second dose. This clonotype was sampled from an adult in good health. The specimen was peripheral blood, collected on day 0 of AZD1222 vaccination.

The base sequence is TGCGCCAGCAGCTTGGTGGCTAGCGGGAGGGAAACGCAGTATTTT. This encodes CASSLVASGRETQYF. The sequence joins TRBV5-1 to TRBJ2-3, with 12 bases matching TRBD2. V is pruned by 0 bases and J by 9 bases, leaving 5 bases of the junction without a gene match. Reading the germline V gene gives CDR1 SGHRS and CDR2 YFSETQ. Taken from cysteine to phenylalanine, the CDR3 has 15 residues. Left in the record is the CDR3 DNA by itself, 45 bases read in frame from the first base.